The text below deals with one T cell receptor beta chain. Unmatched junction bases numbered 6, after V lost 2 bases and J lost 2 bases. Germline values: CDR1 MDHEN, CDR2 SYDVKM. There are 15 residues in the CDR3. TCRdb passed the RT-PCR reads through MiXCR, listing each CDR3 protein once. Among more than 150,000 distinct CDR3 sequences, about 10% were seen once, and the ten largest hold roughly 36%. This entry comes from a study of response to subunit inactivated influenza vaccine. The sequenced sample was CD8+ T cells sorted from PBMCs, obtained less than 25 months after vaccination. The chain employs TRBV28 and TRBJ2-7, with 7 bases fitting TRBD2. The source of this sequence is a man aged 45 to 70 who received an inactivated influenza vaccine. CDR3 region: CASSLLAVLPYEQYF. As DNA, the CDR3 is TGTGCCAGCAGTTTACTAGCGGTATTACCCTACGAGCAGTACTTC. The variable domain in full, completed from reference TRBV28 and TRBJ2-7, reads DVKVTQSSRYLVKRTGEKVFLECVQDMDHENMFWYRQDPGLGLRLIYFSYDVKMKEKGDIPEGYSVSREKKERFSLILESASTNQTSMYLCASSLLAVLPYEQYFGPGTRLTVT.